The 3 T cell receptor beta chains given below trace back to one sample, sequenced in a study of shared clonotypes between healthy human individuals. Some clones are missing from TCRdb's copy, which holds only in-frame ones; the method was immunoSEQ multiplex PCR. Among fewer than 2.5 million clones listed, 93% were seen once. The specimen was naive CD4+ T cells from PBMCs. Subset given: CD45RA+ positively selected. The receptor set was obtained from a man between 18 and 35 years old in good health. Some clones in this sample may be carry-over from other donors' samples.

This chain links TRBV7-3 with TRBJ2-5; TRBD2 might be the D (6 bases). Trimming cost V 3 bases and J 2 bases, with 10 bases left between them. From germline, CDR1 is SGHTA and CDR2 FQGTGA. This CDR3 is 14 amino acids long. The chain's CDR3 is CASSFGTPQETQYF. The DNA of the CDR3 is TGTGCCAGCAGCTTCGGGACTCCACAAGAGACCCAGTACTTC. Full variable domain (missing parts from reference TRBV7-3 and TRBJ2-5): GAGVSQTPSNKVTEKGKYVELRCDPISGHTALYWYRQSLGQGPEFLIYFQGTGAADDSGLPNDRFFAVRPEGSVSTLKIQRTERGDSAVYLCASSFGTPQETQYFGPGTRLLVL.

Concerning this clone: Other DNA sequences within the sample encode an identical CDR3. The chain employs TRBV2 and TRBJ2-5; 13 positions agree with TRBD2. The CDR3 runs to 15 residues. The germline V gene has CDR1 SNHLY and CDR2 FYNNEI. V dropped 5 bases and J dropped 4; count of bases not matched to a gene: 4. The CDR3 loop reads CASSPLAGGGETQYF. For the CDR3, the DNA is TGTGCCAGCAGTCCACTAGCGGGAGGGGGAGAGACCCAGTACTTC.

This clone has a single count. The same CDR3 arises from other DNA sequences in this sample as well. The chain is built from TRBV28 and TRBJ2-7; D possibly corresponds to TRBD1 (6 bases). CDR1 and CDR2 (germline): MDHEN, SYDVKM. The V end lost 6 bases, the J end lost 2 bases, and 11 bases lay between the germline ends. The CDR3 has 13 residues. CDR3 in amino acids: CASSLRTAYEQYF. The CDR3 nucleotides are TGTGCCAGCAGCCTGCGGACAGCCTACGAGCAGTACTTC.